This T cell receptor beta chain was sequenced during a study of T cells expressing NK-cell markers. Study findings and constraints: Dominance of the CD3+CD56-NKG2C+ fraction by these clonotypes also held in four donors.

The CDR3 runs to 15 residues. Per the germline V gene, CDR1 is SGHTA and CDR2 is FQGNSA. TCRdb re-analyzed the 5' RACE reads; it lists each CDR3 protein once, without DNA. This sample lists some 410,000 distinct CDR3 sequences; its ten largest clones have 7.3%. About this clonotype itself: Its antigen is not identified.

This TCR was sampled from a woman between 18 and 75 years old in good health. Input material: blood T cells: a sorted CD56 or NKG2C T cell subset, CD4+ or CD8+ T cells, or bulk PBMC T cells (not recorded which). The gene calls are TRBV7-2 and TRBJ2-3; TCRdb's D gene call, TRBD1, goes unchecked for lack of DNA. This CDR3 is CASSLSRTWPDTQYF.